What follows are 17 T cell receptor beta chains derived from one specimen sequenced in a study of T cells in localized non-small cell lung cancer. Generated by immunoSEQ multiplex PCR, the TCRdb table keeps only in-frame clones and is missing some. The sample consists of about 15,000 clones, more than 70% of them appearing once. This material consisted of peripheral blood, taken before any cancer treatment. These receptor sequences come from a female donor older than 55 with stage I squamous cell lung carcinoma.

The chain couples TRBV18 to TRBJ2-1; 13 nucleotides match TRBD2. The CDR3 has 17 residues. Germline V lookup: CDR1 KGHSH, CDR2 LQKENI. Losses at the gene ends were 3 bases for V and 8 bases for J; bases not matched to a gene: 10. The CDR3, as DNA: TGTGCCAGCTCACCGAAAACTAGCGGGAGGGCCCTAGATGAGCAGTTCTTC. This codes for CASSPKTSGRALDEQFF. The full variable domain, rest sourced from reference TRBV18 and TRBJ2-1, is NAGVMQNPRHLVRRRGQEARLRCSPMKGHSHVYWYRQLPEEGLKFMVYLQKENIIDESGMPKERFSAEFPKEGPSILRIQQVVRGDSAAYFCASSPKTSGRALDEQFFGPGTRLTVL.

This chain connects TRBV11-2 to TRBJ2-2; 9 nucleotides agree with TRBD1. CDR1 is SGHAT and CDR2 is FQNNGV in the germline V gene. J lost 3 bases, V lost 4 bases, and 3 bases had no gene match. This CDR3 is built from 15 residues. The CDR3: CASSSWDRDTGELFF. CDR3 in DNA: TGTGCCAGCAGCTCCTGGGACAGGGACACCGGGGAGCTGTTTTTT.

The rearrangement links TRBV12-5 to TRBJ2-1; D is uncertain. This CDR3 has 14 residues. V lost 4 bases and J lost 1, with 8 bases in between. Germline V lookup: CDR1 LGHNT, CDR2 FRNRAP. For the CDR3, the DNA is TGTGCTAGTGGTTCGGGTTATTCCTACAATGAGCAGTTCTTC. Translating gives CASGSGYSYNEQFF.

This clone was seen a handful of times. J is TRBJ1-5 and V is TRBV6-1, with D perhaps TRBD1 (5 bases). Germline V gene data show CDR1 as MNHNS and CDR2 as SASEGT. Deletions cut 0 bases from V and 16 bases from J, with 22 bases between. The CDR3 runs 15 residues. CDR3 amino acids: CASSEAGGHLGMKHF. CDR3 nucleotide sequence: TGTGCCAGCAGTGAAGCGGGAGGACACCTCGGGATGAAACATTTT.

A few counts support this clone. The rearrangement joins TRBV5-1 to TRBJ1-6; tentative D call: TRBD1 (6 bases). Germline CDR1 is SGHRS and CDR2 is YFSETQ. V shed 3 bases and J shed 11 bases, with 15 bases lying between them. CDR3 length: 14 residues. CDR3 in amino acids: CASSSGQAGAPLHF. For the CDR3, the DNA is TGCGCCAGCAGCTCTGGACAAGCAGGGGCACCCCTCCACTTT.

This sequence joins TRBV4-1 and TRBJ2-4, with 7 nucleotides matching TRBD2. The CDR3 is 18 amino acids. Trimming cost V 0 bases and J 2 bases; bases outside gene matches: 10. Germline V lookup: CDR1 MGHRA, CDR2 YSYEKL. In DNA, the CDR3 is TGCGCCAGCAGCCAAGATCGACCAGGGCGGGGGACCAAAAACATTCAGTACTTC. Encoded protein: CASSQDRPGRGTKNIQYF.

CDR3 loop: CALGTGVETDTQYF. The CDR3 DNA reads TGTGCCCTGGGGACGGGGGTGGAGACAGATACGCAGTATTTT. This chain links TRBV28 with TRBJ2-3; maybe TRBD2 (6 bases). The CDR3 covers 14 residues. Germline CDR1 is MDHEN and CDR2 is SYDVKM. V was clipped by 11 bases and J by 3 bases, with 18 bases between them.

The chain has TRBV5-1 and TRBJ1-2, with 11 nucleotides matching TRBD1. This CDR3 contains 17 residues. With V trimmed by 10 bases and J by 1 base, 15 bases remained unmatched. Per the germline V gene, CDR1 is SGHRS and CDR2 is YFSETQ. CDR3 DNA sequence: TGCGCCTCAGCAAAGAGGGCGGGACAGGGGGTTAACTATGGCTACACCTTC. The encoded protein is CASAKRAGQGVNYGYTF.

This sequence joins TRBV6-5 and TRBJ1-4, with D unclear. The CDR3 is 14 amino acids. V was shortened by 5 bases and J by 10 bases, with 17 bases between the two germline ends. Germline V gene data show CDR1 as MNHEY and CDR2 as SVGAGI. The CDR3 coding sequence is TGTGCCAGCAGTGCCCTGTTAACTCCGGGAAAACTGTTTTTT. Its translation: CASSALLTPGKLFF.

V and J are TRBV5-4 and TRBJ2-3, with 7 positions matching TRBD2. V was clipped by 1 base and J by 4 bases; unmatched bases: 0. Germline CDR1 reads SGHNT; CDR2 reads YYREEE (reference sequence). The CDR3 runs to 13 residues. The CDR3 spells CASSLRGADTQYF. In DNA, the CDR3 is TGTGCCAGCAGCTTGCGGGGGGCAGATACGCAGTATTTT.

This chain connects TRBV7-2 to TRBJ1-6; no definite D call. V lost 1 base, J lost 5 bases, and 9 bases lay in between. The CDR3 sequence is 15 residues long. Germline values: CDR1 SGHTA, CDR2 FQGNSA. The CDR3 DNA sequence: TGTGCCAGCAGCTTAGAAACGGGGAATAATTCACCCCTCCACTTT. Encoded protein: CASSLETGNNSPLHF. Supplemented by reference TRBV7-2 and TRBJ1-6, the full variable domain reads GAGVSQSPSNKVTEKGKDVELRCDPISGHTALYWYRQSLGQGLEFLIYFQGNSAPDKSGLPSDRFSAERTGGSVSTLTIQRTQQEDSAVYLCASSLETGNNSPLHFGNGTRLTVT.

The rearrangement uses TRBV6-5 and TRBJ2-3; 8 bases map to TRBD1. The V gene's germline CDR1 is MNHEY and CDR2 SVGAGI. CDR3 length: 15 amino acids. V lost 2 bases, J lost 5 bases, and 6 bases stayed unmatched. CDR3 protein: CASSYGVRGQDTQYF. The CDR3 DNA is TGTGCCAGCAGTTACGGGGTCAGGGGGCAAGATACGCAGTATTTT.

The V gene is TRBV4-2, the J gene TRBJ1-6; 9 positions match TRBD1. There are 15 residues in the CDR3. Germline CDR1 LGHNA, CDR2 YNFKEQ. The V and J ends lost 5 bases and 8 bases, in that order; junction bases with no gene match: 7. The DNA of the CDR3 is TGTGCCAGCAGCTTGGGGACAGGGCGATATTCACCCCTCCACTTT. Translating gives CASSLGTGRYSPLHF.

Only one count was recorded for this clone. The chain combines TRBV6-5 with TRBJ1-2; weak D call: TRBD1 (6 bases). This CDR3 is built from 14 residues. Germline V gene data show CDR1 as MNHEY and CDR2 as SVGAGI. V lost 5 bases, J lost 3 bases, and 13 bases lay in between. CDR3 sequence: CASSAQGKDYGYTF. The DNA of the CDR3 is TGTGCCAGCAGTGCGCAGGGGAAGGACTATGGCTACACCTTC.

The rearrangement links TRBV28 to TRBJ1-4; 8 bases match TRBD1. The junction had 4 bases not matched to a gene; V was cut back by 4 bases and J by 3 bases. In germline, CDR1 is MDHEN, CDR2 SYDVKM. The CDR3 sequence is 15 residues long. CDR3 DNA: TGTGCCAGCAGTTCCGGGACAGGACCTAATGAAAAACTGTTTTTT. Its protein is CASSSGTGPNEKLFF.

The DNA for the CDR3 is TGTGCCAGCAGCTTTCAGCGACAAGAGACCCAGTACTTC. It encodes CASSFQRQETQYF. This chain joins TRBV7-2 and TRBJ2-5; D is unclear. Trimming shortened V by 3 bases and J by 2 bases, and 7 bases separated the two germline ends. The CDR3 is 13 amino acids. Looked up from germline, CDR1 is SGHTA and CDR2 is FQGNSA.

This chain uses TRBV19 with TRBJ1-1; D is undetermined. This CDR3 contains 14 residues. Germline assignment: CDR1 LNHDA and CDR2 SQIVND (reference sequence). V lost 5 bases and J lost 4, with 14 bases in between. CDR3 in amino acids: CASSLRGQGTEAFF. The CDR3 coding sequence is TGTGCCAGTAGTTTACGAGGTCAAGGCACTGAAGCTTTCTTT.